The rows below give T cell receptor beta chains drawn from one sample of a study of blood T cell repertoires in COVID-19. The method was immunoSEQ multiplex PCR; TCRdb's version includes in-frame clones alone and lacks a portion of them. The sample has 70,000 to 85,000 clones, almost 85% seen once. The sample consisted of peripheral blood. The receptors here all came from a man at least 80 years old with acute or convalescent COVID-19. CDR3s include the opening cysteine and the closing phenylalanine or tryptophan. Size is stated for part of the rows, as once, few or many counts, or as a class when the clone is expanded.

size	V	J	CDR3
-	TRBV7-9	TRBJ1-4	CASSPGGTANEKLFF
-	TRBV27	TRBJ2-5	CASSQRTGVYQETQYF
-	TRBV6-5	TRBJ2-3	CASSIAGGSTDTQYF
few	TRBV7-3	TRBJ1-6	CASSLTAGISPLHF
-	TRBV4-2	TRBJ1-1	CASSQGQGRSNTEAFF
-	TRBV2	TRBJ1-4	CASYLGQNEKLFF
few	TRBV3-1/TRBV3-2	TRBJ1-2	CASSQERMALAGGYTF
-	TRBV12-3/TRBV12-4	TRBJ1-2	CASSSYRVRGYTF
few	TRBV4-1	TRBJ1-3	CASSQKLGGGGNTIYF
-	TRBV10-2	TRBJ1-1	CAIREETAAEAFF
-	TRBV11-3	TRBJ2-5	CASSFSGGEGETQYF
-	TRBV7-3	TRBJ2-1	CASSPTSGGPYNEQFF
-	TRBV6-4	TRBJ2-3	CASSEKAGKTSTDTQYF
-	TRBV5-5	TRBJ1-4	CASSSRQGEDEKLFF
-	TRBV7-9	TRBJ2-5	CASSLVVTSGEETQYF
-	TRBV11-1	TRBJ2-1	CASSLDDRMFF
once	TRBV6-6	TRBJ2-5	CASSLDSRTVGTQYF
-	TRBV7-9	TRBJ1-4	CASSLVQGIGEKLFF
once	TRBV27	TRBJ2-5	CASSFRGGETQYF
-	TRBV5-1	TRBJ1-1	CASSSTGEYTEAFF
-	TRBV4-1	TRBJ2-7	CASSQAVASGGATHEQYF
-	TRBV5-1	TRBJ1-4	CASSSSATNEKLFF
few	TRBV19	TRBJ1-1	CASSPRGQGGDTEAFF
-	TRBV29-1	TRBJ1-1	CSDLQGARGNTEAFF
-	TRBV5-1	TRBJ1-1	CASSLIAGDTEAFF
-	TRBV6-1	TRBJ1-1	CASSEVGGAFF
-	TRBV4-1	TRBJ1-1	CASSHADSGKAFF
few	TRBV14	TRBJ2-5	CASSQVMRGYQETQYF
-	TRBV5-1	TRBJ2-3	CASSFDRAGTDTQYF
few	TRBV19	TRBJ2-1	CASSIEGDGSGGRSYNEQFF
few	TRBV2	TRBJ1-2	CASRQGLYGYTF
-	TRBV6-4	TRBJ1-1	CASSRDRVSTEAFF
-	TRBV20-1	TRBJ2-3	CSASFTDTQYF
-	TRBV2	TRBJ1-2	CASSGDYRDINYGYTF
-	TRBV6-5	TRBJ1-1	CASRPTGVRNTEAFF
-	TRBV19	TRBJ1-6	CASSIAGTGLSSYNSPLHF
-	TRBV12-3/TRBV12-4	TRBJ1-1	CASSLEGAEAFF
-	TRBV12-5	TRBJ1-5	CASAPGDSNQPQHF
-	TRBV7-3	TRBJ1-3	CASSSTGLSGNTIYF
once	TRBV10-3	TRBJ2-5	CAIGELGGLGETQYF
-	TRBV5-1	TRBJ1-4	CASSSGGAGEKLFF
-	TRBV18	TRBJ1-6	CASSPGTGESPLHF
-	TRBV15	TRBJ2-5	CATRDREETQYF
-	TRBV19	TRBJ1-5	CASSIFRAYSNQPQHF
-	TRBV19	TRBJ1-2	CASSIRGAYGYTF
-	TRBV2	TRBJ2-1	CASSPDREGEQFF
-	TRBV25-1	TRBJ1-1	CASSEAGPPEAFF
-	TRBV19	TRBJ1-2	CASSGRGQGRDVARYTF
-	TRBV6-5	TRBJ1-2	CASSYAGLTYGYTF
-	TRBV19	TRBJ1-1	CASSINPTGRTEAFF
-	TRBV11-2	TRBJ2-2	CASSLDGGRAGELFF
-	TRBV5-1	TRBJ2-2	CASSLGYSTGGGTGELFF
-	TRBV5-6	TRBJ2-5	CASSLASGGPETQYF
-	TRBV10-3	TRBJ1-1	CAISESIGTEAFF
-	TRBV4-1	TRBJ1-6	CASSYGGQGSSPLHF